The 9 T cell receptor beta chains reported below all come from one sample, sequenced in a study of tumor-infiltrating lymphocytes in primary liver carcinoma (dated by TCRdb to about 2017). RNA from unsorted whole blood was extracted with TRIzol reagent, and germline DNA was obtained with the DNeasy Blood & Tissue kit. TCRdb lists the instrument as Illumina HiSeq 2500. Using a constant-region primer and ProtoScript II reverse transcriptase, TCRbeta-specific cDNA was reverse-transcribed from 450 to 650 ng total RNA. TCRbeta libraries were built with three nested multiplex PCR rounds, a slightly modified ARM-PCR procedure. Each of the first two PCR rounds ran for approximately 10 cycles using multiplex TRBV1-TRBV30 forward primers together with a Cbeta reverse primer. The public reads were reprocessed in TCRdb via fastp at Q25 and MiXCR, keeping in-frame beta chains. Merged by CDR3 protein, the rows form single entries marked with the most common genes and DNA. The sample table holds approximately 300,000 distinct CDR3 sequences, of which 65% were seen once. Roughly 9% of the sample is taken by the ten largest.

Sample: peripheral blood. The receptors here all came from a man in his forties with primary liver carcinoma and hepatitis B virus infection.

This clonotype was seen once. This sequence joins TRBV5-1 and TRBJ2-1; 9 bases match TRBD2. CDR1 is SGHRS and CDR2 is YFSETQ in the germline V gene. Trimming removed 6 bases from V and 5 bases from J; junction bases left unmatched: 6. The CDR3 loop spans 14 amino acids. CDR3: CASNQGLADNEQFF. CDR3 nucleotides: TGCGCCAGCAACCAGGGACTAGCCGACAATGAGCAGTTCTTC.

This chain connects TRBV7-9 to TRBJ2-2; 7 bases fit TRBD1. CDR3 length: 15 residues. Looked up from germline, CDR1 is SEHNR and CDR2 is FQNEAQ (reference sequence). Losses at the gene ends were 5 bases for V and 5 bases for J; bases not matched to a gene: 8. CDR3 protein: CASSADRERTGELFF. The DNA for the CDR3 is TGTGCCAGCAGCGCAGACAGGGAAAGGACCGGGGAGCTGTTTTTT. Combining the CDR3 with reference TRBV7-9 and TRBJ2-2 gives the whole variable domain DTGVSQNPRHKITKRGQNVTFRCDPISEHNRLYWYRQTLGQGPEFLTYFQNEAQLEKSRLLSDRFSAERPKGSFSTLEIQRTEQGDSAMYLCASSADRERTGELFFGEGSRLTVL.

For this clonotype: A much larger clone differs from this one at a single base, so this may be a read error. J is TRBJ1-6 and V is TRBV6-6; maybe TRBD1 (5 bases). The CDR3 has 13 amino acids. The V gene's germline CDR1 is MNHNY and CDR2 SVGAGI (reference sequence). CDR3 loop: CASSYGTDSPFHF. DNA of the CDR3: TGTGCCAGCAGCTACGGGACCGATTCACCCTTCCACTTT.

This clonotype was seen many times. V gene TRBV10-3 combines with J gene TRBJ2-5; the match to TRBD2 covers 10 bases. CDR3 length: 15 amino acids. The V gene's germline CDR1 is ENHRY and CDR2 SYGVKD. V shed 3 bases and J 2 bases; nucleotides not matched to a gene: 3. As DNA, the CDR3 is TGTGCCATCAGTGAAAGACTAGCGGGTCAAGAGACCCAGTACTTC. Translating gives CAISERLAGQETQYF.

In the case of this clonotype: The CDR3 does not end in the conserved phenylalanine or tryptophan, so this is likely a read error. The DNA for the CDR3 is TGTGCCAGCAGCTCCTCGCGGGGTGGCGAGCAGTACCCC. It yields the protein CASSSSRGGEQYP. The rearrangement uses TRBV11-1 and TRBJ2-7, with D tentatively TRBD2 (6 bases). V was pared by 4 bases and J by 6 bases, with 13 bases between. This CDR3 has 13 residues. Germline-derived CDR1 and CDR2 are SGHAT and FQDESV (reference sequence).

This clonotype was counted only a few times. The chain links TRBV10-3 to TRBJ2-1; D may be TRBD2 (6 bases). V shed 5 bases and J shed 8 bases, with 13 bases lying between them. Germline loops: CDR1 ENHRY, CDR2 SYGVKD. This CDR3 is 13 amino acids long. The DNA for the CDR3 is TGTGCCATCAGTCCGGGAGCGGTGGATGAGCAGTTCTTC. Translating it yields CAISPGAVDEQFF.

To note about this clonotype: A much larger clone lies a single base off, so this may be a read error. The chain has TRBV6-1 and TRBJ1-5, with a possible D match to TRBD1 (5 bases). The germline V and J ends were trimmed by 2 bases and 3 bases, with 8 bases remaining between them. The CDR3 has 14 residues. Germline V gene sequence: CDR1 MNHNS, CDR2 SASEGT. The CDR3 region is CASSEHGHNQPQHF. CDR3 bases: TGTGCCAGCAGTGAACATGGACACAATCAGCCCCAGCATTTT.

J is TRBJ2-3 and V is TRBV19; no firm D call. V shed 5 bases and J shed 6 bases, with 6 bases lying between them. Germline CDR1 reads LNHDA; CDR2 reads SQIVND (reference sequence). This CDR3 contains 11 residues. The CDR3 sequence: CASSRWDTQYF. The CDR3 DNA follows: TGTGCCAGTAGTCGATGGGATACGCAGTATTTT.

For this clonotype: A read error may explain this, as a much larger clone is one base away. This likely comes from a read error, as the CDR3 has no conserved phenylalanine or tryptophan at its end. The V and J genes are TRBV29-1 and TRBJ1-5; 9 positions match TRBD1. The ends lost 6 bases at V and 4 bases at J; junction bases unmatched: 7. The CDR3 sequence is 14 residues long. Looked up from germline, CDR1 is SQVTM and CDR2 is ANQGSEA. DNA for the CDR3: TGCAGCGTGGGGGACAGGGAGGGGAATCAGCCCCAGCATCTT. It encodes CSVGDREGNQPQHL.